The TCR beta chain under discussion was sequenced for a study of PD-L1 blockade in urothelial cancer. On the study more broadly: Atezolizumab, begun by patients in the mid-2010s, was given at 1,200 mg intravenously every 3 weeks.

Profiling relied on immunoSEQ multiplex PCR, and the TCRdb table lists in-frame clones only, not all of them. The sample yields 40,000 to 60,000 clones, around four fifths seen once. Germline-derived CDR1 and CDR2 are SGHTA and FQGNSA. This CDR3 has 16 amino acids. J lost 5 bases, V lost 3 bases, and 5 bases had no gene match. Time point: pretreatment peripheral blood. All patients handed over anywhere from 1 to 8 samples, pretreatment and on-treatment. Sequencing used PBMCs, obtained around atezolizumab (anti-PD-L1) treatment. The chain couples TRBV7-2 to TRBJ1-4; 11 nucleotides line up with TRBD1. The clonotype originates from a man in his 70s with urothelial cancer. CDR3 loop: CASSLDRDRGNEKLFF. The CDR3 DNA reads TGTGCCAGCAGCTTGGACCGGGACAGGGGGAATGAAAAACTGTTTTTT.